This is a list of T cell receptor beta chains from one sample in a study of shared clonotypes between healthy human individuals. This table comes from immunoSEQ multiplex PCR, and its TCRdb copy is limited to in-frame clones, with some not included. The profile shows around 580,000 clones, nearly 98% of them singletons. The source material was naive CD8+ T cells sorted from blood. The receptors derive from a man aged 25-40 years in good health. The CDR3 runs from the conserved cysteine through the conserved F or W. The order of the fields is D gene, J gene, clone size, V gene, CDR3 length, CDR3 protein, CDR3 DNA. The D gene is left open where the match is weak. Clone size, where shown, is once, few, many, or a class for clones that have expanded.

>TRBD2|TRBJ2-3|NA|TRBV19|19
CASSPGQGLAGGPGDTQYF
TGTGCCAGTAGTCCAGGACAGGGACTAGCGGGAGGGCCGGGAGATACGCAGTATTTT
>TRBD2|TRBJ2-5|NA|TRBV7-7|16
CASSLEVAGAQETQYF
TGTGCTAGCAGCTTAGAAGTTGCGGGAGCTCAAGAGACCCAGTACTTC
>TRBD1|TRBJ2-1|NA|TRBV14|16
CASSQATGVSYNEQFF
TGTGCCAGCAGCCAAGCGACAGGGGTATCTTACAATGAGCAGTTCTTC
>NA|TRBJ2-7|NA|TRBV12-5|14
CASGSDSSCYEQYF
TGTGCTAGTGGCTCCGACAGTAGCTGTTACGAGCAGTACTTC
>NA|TRBJ2-1|NA|TRBV7-9|15
CASSLARGRNNEQFF
TGTGCCAGCAGCTTAGCCAGGGGACGGAACAATGAGCAGTTCTTC
>NA|TRBJ2-3|NA|TRBV12-2|16
CASRLRVLAGTDTQYF
TGTGCAAGTCGCTTAAGGGTGTTGGCCGGCACAGATACGCAGTATTTT
>TRBD1|TRBJ2-7|NA|TRBV6-4|15
CASSAWDRGNHEQYF
TGTGCCAGCAGTGCTTGGGACAGGGGGAACCACGAGCAGTACTTC
>NA|TRBJ1-5|NA|TRBV7-9|14
CASSSTIGNQPQHF
TGTGCCAGCAGCTCCACGATCGGTAATCAGCCCCAGCATTTT
>NA|TRBJ1-5|NA|TRBV19|14
CASSMRGSNQPQHF
TGTGCCAGTAGTATGCGGGGAAGCAATCAGCCCCAGCATTTT
>NA|TRBJ2-1|NA|TRBV11-2|10
CASSGIEQFF
TGTGCCAGCAGCGGGATTGAGCAGTTCTTC
>NA|TRBJ1-2|NA|TRBV7-9|14
CASSSSPGGYGYTF
TGTGCCAGCAGCTCCTCTCCCGGGGGCTATGGCTACACCTTC
>NA|TRBJ1-1|NA|TRBV5-5|18
CASSLGAPGQQMNTEAFF
TGTGCCAGCAGCCTTGGAGCCCCTGGACAGCAAATGAACACTGAAGCTTTCTTT
>NA|TRBJ2-1|NA|TRBV29-1|15
CSVEDRSGTYNEQFF
TGCAGCGTTGAAGATCGGTCCGGGACTTACAATGAGCAGTTCTTC
>NA|TRBJ2-7|NA|TRBV27|16
CASSLIGGRQGYEQYF
TGTGCCAGCAGTTTAATCGGAGGGCGACAAGGCTACGAGCAGTACTTC
>NA|TRBJ1-2|NA|TRBV18|14
CASSLPGKAYGYTF
TGTGCCAGCTCACTCCCAGGGAAGGCCTATGGCTACACCTTC
>TRBD1|TRBJ2-7|NA|TRBV6-5|14
CASRPTGGSYEQYF
TGTGCCAGCAGACCGACAGGGGGATCCTACGAGCAGTACTTC
>TRBD2|TRBJ2-7|NA|TRBV10-3|17
CAISAQGASGRSYEQYF
TGTGCCATCAGTGCCCAAGGGGCTAGCGGGAGATCCTACGAGCAGTACTTC
>NA|TRBJ2-3|NA|TRBV13|15
CASSLLDPGADTQYF
TGTGCCAGCAGCTTACTAGATCCGGGGGCAGATACGCAGTATTTT
>NA|TRBJ1-3|NA|TRBV7-9|12
CASSFTGNTIYF
TGTGCCAGCAGCTTTACTGGAAACACCATATATTTT
>NA|TRBJ1-2|NA|TRBV6-1|13
CASIEVGAYGYTF
TGTGCCAGCATAGAAGTAGGGGCCTATGGCTACACCTTC
>NA|TRBJ2-3|NA|TRBV7-2|12
CASSFPPDTQYF
TGTGCCAGCAGCTTTCCCCCCGATACGCAGTATTTT
>TRBD2|TRBJ2-3|NA|TRBV27|14
CASSPLAETDTQYF
TGTGCCAGCAGCCCACTAGCGGAGACAGATACGCAGTATTTT
>NA|TRBJ2-1|NA|TRBV11-2|17
CASSLAPTSVGHNEQFF
TGTGCCAGCAGCTTAGCCCCCACATCGGTGGGACACAATGAGCAGTTCTTC
>TRBD2|TRBJ2-1|NA|TRBV18|16
CASSPQSGRAYNEQFF
TGTGCCAGCTCACCACAAAGCGGGAGGGCCTACAATGAGCAGTTCTTC
>NA|TRBJ2-2|NA|TRBV29-1|13
CSVQAVNTGELFF
TGCAGCGTTCAAGCGGTGAACACCGGGGAGCTGTTTTTT
>TRBD1|TRBJ1-1|NA|TRBV18|15
CASSPDRAVISEAFF
TGTGCCAGCTCACCGGACAGGGCGGTTATCAGTGAAGCTTTCTTT
>NA|TRBJ1-2|NA|TRBV13|15
CASSLGVGAGGGYTF
TGTGCCAGCAGCTTAGGCGTCGGGGCTGGAGGTGGCTACACCTTC
>NA|TRBJ2-1|NA|TRBV5-5|15
CASSLFRSSYNEQFF
TGTGCCAGCAGCTTGTTCCGGAGCTCCTACAATGAGCAGTTCTTC
>NA|TRBJ2-7|once|TRBV7-8|20
CASSLAPQVRPPRSSYEQYF
TGTGCCAGCAGCTTAGCTCCACAGGTCCGCCCCCCAAGGAGTTCCTACGAGCAGTACTTC
>NA|TRBJ1-5|once|TRBV7-8|13
CASSFRPDQPQHF
TGTGCCAGCAGCTTCAGGCCTGATCAGCCCCAGCATTTT
>NA|TRBJ2-7|NA|TRBV7-9|11
CASSPGPEQYF
TGTGCCAGCAGCCCTGGACCCGAGCAGTACTTC
>NA|TRBJ2-1|NA|TRBV29-1|13
CSGLEGSYNEQFF
TGCAGCGGTCTTGAGGGATCGTACAATGAGCAGTTCTTC